Listed here are 5 T cell receptor beta chains from one sample, sequenced in a study of metastatic and nonmetastatic thyroid tumors. There were no patients who had received any treatment before thyroid surgery. TCRdb re-called the PCR reads via MiXCR. This table has about 5,500 clones, roughly 33% appearing once. The sequenced sample was adjacent normal tissue. Receptors originate from a male donor with papillary thyroid cancer or a benign thyroid nodule (not recorded which). Some clones in this sample may be carry-over from other donors' samples.

This clone qualifies as large. The V gene is TRBV7-3, the J gene TRBJ2-3; 9 positions match TRBD2. The CDR3 has 15 residues. V lost 4 bases to trimming and J lost 7 bases; unmatched junction nucleotides: 9. Germline CDR1 SGHTA, CDR2 FQGTGA. CDR3 protein: CASSSHVAGVNTQYF. The CDR3 nucleotides read TGTGCCAGCAGCTCCCACGTAGCGGGGGTCAATACGCAGTATTTT.

J is TRBJ2-2 and V is TRBV30; D not certain. This CDR3 is 11 amino acids long. In germline, CDR1 is GTSNPN, CDR2 SVGIG (reference sequence). The germline V and J ends were trimmed by 0 bases and 6 bases, with 2 bases remaining between them. The CDR3 reads CAWSVPGELFF. The CDR3 DNA reads as TGTGCCTGGAGTGTCCCCGGGGAGCTGTTTTTT.

V gene TRBV6-6 combines with J gene TRBJ1-4; D is unresolved. The CDR3 contains 14 residues. Trimming took 0 bases from V and 5 from J, leaving 7 bases between them. Germline V gene lookup returns CDR1 MNHNY and CDR2 SVGAGI (reference sequence). CDR3 nucleotide sequence: TGTGCCAGCAGTTACTCGACTGCCAATGAAAAACTGTTTTTT. Its translation: CASSYSTANEKLFF.

This clone was counted a few times. The DNA for the CDR3 is TGTGCCAGCAGTTACTCAGGACAGCGTACTAACTATGGCTACACCTTC. Translating it yields CASSYSGQRTNYGYTF. The V call is TRBV6-2 or TRBV6-3, the J call TRBJ1-2; D perhaps matches TRBD1 (6 bases). V was clipped by 0 bases and J by 0 bases, with 11 bases between them. Germline CDR1 is MNHEY and CDR2 is SVGEGT. The CDR3 is 16 residues long.

This clone is categorized as large. The genes are TRBV9 and TRBJ1-4; maybe TRBD1 (6 bases). V lost 3 bases and J 4 bases, leaving 22 bases between the germline ends. The CDR3 totals 18 residues. Germline V gene data show CDR1 as SGDLS and CDR2 as YYNGEE. The CDR3 DNA follows: TGTGCCAGCAGCGCTTCGCCCCTCATGGACAGCAATAATGAAAAACTGTTTTTT. Its protein is CASSASPLMDSNNEKLFF.